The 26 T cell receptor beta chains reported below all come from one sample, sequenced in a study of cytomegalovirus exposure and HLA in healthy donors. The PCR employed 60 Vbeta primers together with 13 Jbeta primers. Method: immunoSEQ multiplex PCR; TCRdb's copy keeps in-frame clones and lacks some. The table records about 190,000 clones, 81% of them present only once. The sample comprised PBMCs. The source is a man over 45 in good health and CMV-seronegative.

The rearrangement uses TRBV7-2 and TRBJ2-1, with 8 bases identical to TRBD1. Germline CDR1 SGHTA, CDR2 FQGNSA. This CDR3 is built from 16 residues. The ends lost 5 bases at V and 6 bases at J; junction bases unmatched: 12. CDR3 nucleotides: TGTGCCAGCAGCGTTCGCCGGGACAGGATGACCAATGAGCAGTTCTTC. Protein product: CASSVRRDRMTNEQFF.

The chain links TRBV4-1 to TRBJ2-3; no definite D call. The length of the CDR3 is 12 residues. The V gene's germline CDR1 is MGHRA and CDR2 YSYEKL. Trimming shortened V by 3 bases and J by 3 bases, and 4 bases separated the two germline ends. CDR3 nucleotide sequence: TGCGCCAGCAGCCACGGGACAGATACGCAGTATTTT. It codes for CASSHGTDTQYF.

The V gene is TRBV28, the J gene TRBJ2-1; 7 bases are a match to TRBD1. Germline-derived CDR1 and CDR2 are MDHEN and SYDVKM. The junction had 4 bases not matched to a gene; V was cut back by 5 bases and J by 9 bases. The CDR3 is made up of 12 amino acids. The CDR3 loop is CASSQQGFEQFF. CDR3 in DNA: TGTGCCAGCAGTCAACAGGGGTTTGAGCAGTTCTTC.

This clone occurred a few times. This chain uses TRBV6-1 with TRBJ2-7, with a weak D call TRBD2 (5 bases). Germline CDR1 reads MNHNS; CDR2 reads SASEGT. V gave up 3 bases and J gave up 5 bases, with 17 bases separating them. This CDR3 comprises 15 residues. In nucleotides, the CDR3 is TGTGCCAGCAGTGAGGGAAGAGCGGTCTACCACGAGCAGTACTTC. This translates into CASSEGRAVYHEQYF.

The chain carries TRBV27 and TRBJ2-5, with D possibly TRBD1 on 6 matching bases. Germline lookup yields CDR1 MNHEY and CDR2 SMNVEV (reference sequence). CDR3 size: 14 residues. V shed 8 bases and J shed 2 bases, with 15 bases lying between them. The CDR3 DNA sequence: TGTGCCAGCGCTCTGGGACATCGGCAAGAGACCCAGTACTTC. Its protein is CASALGHRQETQYF.

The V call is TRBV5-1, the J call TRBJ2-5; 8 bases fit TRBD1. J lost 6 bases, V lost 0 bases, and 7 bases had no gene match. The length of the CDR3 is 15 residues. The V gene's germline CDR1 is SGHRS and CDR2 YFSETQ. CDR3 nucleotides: TGCGCCAGCAGCTTGGTGGTTGACAGGGGACAGACCCAGTACTTC. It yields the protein CASSLVVDRGQTQYF.

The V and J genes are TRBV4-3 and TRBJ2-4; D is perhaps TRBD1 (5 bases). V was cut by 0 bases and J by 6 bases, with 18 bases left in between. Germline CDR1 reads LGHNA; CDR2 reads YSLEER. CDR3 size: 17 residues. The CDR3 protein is CASSQEIQGQPRNIQYF. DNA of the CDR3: TGCGCCAGCAGCCAAGAAATACAAGGACAACCGAGAAACATTCAGTACTTC.

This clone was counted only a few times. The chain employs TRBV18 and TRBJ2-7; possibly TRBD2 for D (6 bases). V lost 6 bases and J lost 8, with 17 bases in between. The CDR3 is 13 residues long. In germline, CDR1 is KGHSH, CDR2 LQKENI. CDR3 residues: CASSAGTQGQQYF. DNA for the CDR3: TGTGCCAGCTCGGCCGGGACTCAAGGCCAGCAGTACTTC.

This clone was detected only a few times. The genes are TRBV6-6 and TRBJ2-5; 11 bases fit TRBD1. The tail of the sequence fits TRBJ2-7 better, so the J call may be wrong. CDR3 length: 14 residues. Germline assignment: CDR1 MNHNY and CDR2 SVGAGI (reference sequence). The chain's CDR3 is CASRAGQGAYEQYF. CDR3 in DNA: TGTGCCAGCAGGGCGGGACAGGGGGCCTACGAGCAGTACTTC.

CDR3 sequence (DNA): TGCGCCAGCAGCCAAGAGGGACAGACGGGCTACACCTTC. It translates to CASSQEGQTGYTF. The gene calls are TRBV4-3 and TRBJ1-2; TRBD1 matches at 7 bases. CDR3 length: 13 residues. Germline V gene sequence: CDR1 LGHNA, CDR2 YSLEER. Trimming at V came to 0 bases and at J to 8 bases, leaving 3 bases not matched to a gene.

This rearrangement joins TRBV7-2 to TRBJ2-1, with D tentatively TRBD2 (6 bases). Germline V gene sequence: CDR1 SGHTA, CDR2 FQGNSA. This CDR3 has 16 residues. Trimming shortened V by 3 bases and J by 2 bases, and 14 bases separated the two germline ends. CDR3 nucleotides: TGTGCCAGCAGCTTCCGTGCGGGACCGCCCTACAATGAGCAGTTCTTC. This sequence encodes CASSFRAGPPYNEQFF.

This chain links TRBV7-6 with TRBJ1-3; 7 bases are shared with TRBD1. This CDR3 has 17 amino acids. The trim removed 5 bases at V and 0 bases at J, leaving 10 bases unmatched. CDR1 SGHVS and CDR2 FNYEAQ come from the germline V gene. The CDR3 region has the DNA TGTGCCAGCAGCGAGACAGGGTTTATAGGCTCTGGAAACACCATATATTTT. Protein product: CASSETGFIGSGNTIYF.

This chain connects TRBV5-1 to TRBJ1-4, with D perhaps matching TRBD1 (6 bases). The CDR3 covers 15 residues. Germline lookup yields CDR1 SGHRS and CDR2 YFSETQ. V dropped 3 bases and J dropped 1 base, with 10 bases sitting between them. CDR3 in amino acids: CASSSGAVTNEKLFF. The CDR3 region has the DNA TGCGCCAGCAGCTCAGGGGCGGTAACTAATGAAAAACTGTTTTTT.

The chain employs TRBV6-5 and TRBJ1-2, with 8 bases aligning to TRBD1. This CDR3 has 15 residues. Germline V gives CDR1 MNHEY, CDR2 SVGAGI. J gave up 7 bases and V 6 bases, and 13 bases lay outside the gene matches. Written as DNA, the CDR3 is TGTGCCAGCAGACGACCACTTCAGGGGGCGGGTGGCTACACCTTC. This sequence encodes CASRRPLQGAGGYTF.

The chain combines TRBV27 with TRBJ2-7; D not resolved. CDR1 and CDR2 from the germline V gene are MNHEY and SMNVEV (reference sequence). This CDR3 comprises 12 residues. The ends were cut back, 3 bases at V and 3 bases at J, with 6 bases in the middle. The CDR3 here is CASSFSGYEQYF. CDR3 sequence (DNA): TGTGCCAGCAGTTTCTCCGGCTACGAGCAGTACTTC.

DNA for the CDR3: TGTGCCAGCAGTGCCCGCCAGGGGGTCGGGGAGCTGTTTTTT. It translates to CASSARQGVGELFF. V gene TRBV6-4 combines with J gene TRBJ2-2; TRBD1 aligns across 7 bases. Unmatched junction bases numbered 6, after V lost 4 bases and J lost 7 bases. Germline values: CDR1 MRHNA, CDR2 SNTAGT. The CDR3 covers 14 residues.

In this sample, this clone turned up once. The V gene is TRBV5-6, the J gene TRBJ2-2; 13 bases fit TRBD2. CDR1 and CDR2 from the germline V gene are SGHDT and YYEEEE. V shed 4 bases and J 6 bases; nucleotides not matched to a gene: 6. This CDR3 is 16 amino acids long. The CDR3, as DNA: TGTGCCAGCAGCCAGGGACTAGCGGGGTTTGCCGGGGAGCTGTTTTTT. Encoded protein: CASSQGLAGFAGELFF.

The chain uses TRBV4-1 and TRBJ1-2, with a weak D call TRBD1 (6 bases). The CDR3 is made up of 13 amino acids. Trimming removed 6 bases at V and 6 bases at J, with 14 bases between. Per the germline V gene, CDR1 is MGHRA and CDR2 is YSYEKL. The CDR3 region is CASRTPGGHGYTF. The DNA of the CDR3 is TGCGCCAGCAGGACCCCGGGGGGGCATGGCTACACCTTC.

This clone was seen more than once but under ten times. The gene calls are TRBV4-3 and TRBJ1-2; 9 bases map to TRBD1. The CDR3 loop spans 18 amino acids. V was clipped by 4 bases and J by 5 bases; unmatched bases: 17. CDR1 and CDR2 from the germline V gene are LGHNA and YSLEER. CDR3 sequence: CASSRRRETGTGMYGYTF. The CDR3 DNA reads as TGCGCCAGCAGCCGAAGACGCGAAACCGGGACAGGGATGTATGGCTACACCTTC.

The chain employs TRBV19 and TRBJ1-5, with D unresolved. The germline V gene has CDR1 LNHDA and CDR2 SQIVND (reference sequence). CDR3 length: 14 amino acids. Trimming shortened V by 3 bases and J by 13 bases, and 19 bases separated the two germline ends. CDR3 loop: CASSMGQRPLTQHF. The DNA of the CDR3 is TGTGCCAGTAGTATGGGTCAGAGACCGTTGACTCAGCATTTT. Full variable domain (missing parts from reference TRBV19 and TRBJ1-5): DGGITQSPKYLFRKEGQNVTLSCEQNLNHDAMYWYRQDPGQGLRLIYYSQIVNDFQKGDIAEGYSVSREKKESFPLTVTSAQKNPTAFYLCASSMGQRPLTQHFGDGTRLSIL.

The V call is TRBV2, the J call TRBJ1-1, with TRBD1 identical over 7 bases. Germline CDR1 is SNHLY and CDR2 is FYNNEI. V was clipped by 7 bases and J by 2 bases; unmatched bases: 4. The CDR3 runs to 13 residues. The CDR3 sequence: CASKGQINTEAFF. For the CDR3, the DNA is TGTGCCAGCAAGGGACAGATTAACACTGAAGCTTTCTTT.

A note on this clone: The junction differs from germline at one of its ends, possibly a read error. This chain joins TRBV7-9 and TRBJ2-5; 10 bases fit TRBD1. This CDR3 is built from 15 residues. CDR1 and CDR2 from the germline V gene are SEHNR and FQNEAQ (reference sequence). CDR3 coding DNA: TGTTCCAGCAGTCCGACAGGGGGCATGGTCGAGACCCAGTACTTC. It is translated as CSSSPTGGMVETQYF.

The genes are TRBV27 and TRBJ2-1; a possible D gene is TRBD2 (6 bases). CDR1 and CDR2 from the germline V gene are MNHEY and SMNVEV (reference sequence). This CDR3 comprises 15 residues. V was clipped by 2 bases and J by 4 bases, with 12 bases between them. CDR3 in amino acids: CASSLSGQLYNEQFF. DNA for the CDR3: TGTGCCAGCAGTTTAAGCGGGCAATTGTACAATGAGCAGTTCTTC.

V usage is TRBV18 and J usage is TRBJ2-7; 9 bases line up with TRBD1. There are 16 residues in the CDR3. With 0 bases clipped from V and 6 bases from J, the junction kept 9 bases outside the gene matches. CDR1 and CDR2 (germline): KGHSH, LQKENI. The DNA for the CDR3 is TGTGCCAGCTCACCACCGGGGACAGGGACCGGACGCGAGCAGTACTTC. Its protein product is CASSPPGTGTGREQYF.

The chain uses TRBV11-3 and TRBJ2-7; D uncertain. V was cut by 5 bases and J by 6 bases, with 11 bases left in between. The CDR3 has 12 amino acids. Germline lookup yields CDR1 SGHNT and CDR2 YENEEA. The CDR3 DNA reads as TGTGCCAGCAGCGCCGCGCGAAGCGAGCAGTACTTC. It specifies CASSAARSEQYF.

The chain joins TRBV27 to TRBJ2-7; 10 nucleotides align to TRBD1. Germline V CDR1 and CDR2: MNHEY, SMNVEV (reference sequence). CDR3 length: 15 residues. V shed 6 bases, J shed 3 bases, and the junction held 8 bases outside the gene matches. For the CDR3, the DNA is TGTGCCAGCAGGCTAGGACAGGGGGGGATCTACGAGCAGTACTTC. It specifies CASRLGQGGIYEQYF.